A single sample is the source of the 19 T cell receptor beta chains below, sequenced in a study of T-cell memory formation after mild COVID-19. TCRdb reanalysed the 5' RACE reads using MiXCR and keeps one entry per CDR3 protein. The profile shows more than 25,000 distinct CDR3 sequences, around 16% of them singletons. The specimen sequenced was PBMCs or a T cell subset sorted from them (not recorded which). The origin of the receptors is an adult who had mild COVID-19 (a few samples of this study predate the infection). Cell type and time point are not known.

This clonotype ranks as medium-sized. The chain couples TRBV6-1 to TRBJ1-1, with D maybe TRBD1 (5 bases). Germline assignment: CDR1 MNHNS and CDR2 SASEGT. The CDR3 spans 15 residues. Trimming took 4 bases from V and 5 from J, leaving 17 bases between them. The CDR3 DNA follows: TGTGCCAGCAGTGGGGCAGGGTTAGGATGGACTGAAGCTTTCTTT. Translating it yields CASSGAGLGWTEAFF.

This clonotype occurred a few times. The chain is built from TRBV6-4 and TRBJ2-1, with a weak D call TRBD2 (5 bases). This CDR3 has 16 residues. Germline CDR1 is MRHNA and CDR2 is SNTAGT. V lost 0 bases, J lost 7 bases, and 16 bases lay in between. In DNA, the CDR3 is TGTGCCAGCAGTGACTCAGTGGGAGAAGGGCGGAATGAGCAGTTCTTC. It encodes CASSDSVGEGRNEQFF.

In the case of this clonotype: Since a much larger clone is just one base distant, this may be a read error. This chain connects TRBV12-3 or TRBV12-4 to TRBJ2-5; 9 positions agree with TRBD2. There are 14 residues in the CDR3. The V gene end was trimmed by 7 bases and the J gene end by 2 bases; junction bases not matched to a gene: 5. CDR3 region: CASNSGGPQETQYF. The CDR3 coding sequence is TGTGCCAGCAATAGCGGGGGCCCTCAAGAGACCCAGTACTTC.

The chain is built from TRBV6-2 or TRBV6-3 and TRBJ1-4; D ambiguous. The V end lost 8 bases, the J end lost 9 bases, and 13 bases lay between the germline ends. Germline CDR1 and CDR2: MNHEY and SVGEGT. The CDR3 contains 12 residues. This CDR3 is CASFEPRQKLFF. In nucleotides, the CDR3 is TGTGCCAGCTTCGAGCCGCGGCAAAAACTGTTTTTT.

The genes are TRBV5-1 and TRBJ1-2; tentative D call: TRBD1 (5 bases). This CDR3 spans 14 amino acids. In germline, CDR1 is SGHRS, CDR2 YFSETQ. Trimming removed 6 bases from V and 3 bases from J, with 15 bases in between. This chain's CDR3 is CASMEPGWDYGYTF. CDR3 DNA sequence: TGCGCCAGCATGGAGCCAGGGTGGGACTATGGCTACACCTTC.

By its share, this clonotype is medium-sized. This chain uses TRBV4-3 with TRBJ2-2; 8 bases are a match to TRBD2. Germline assignment: CDR1 LGHNA and CDR2 YSLEER. Germline trimming cut 3 bases from V and 7 bases from J; bases unmatched to any gene: 7. This CDR3 has 15 amino acids. The CDR3 DNA follows: TGCGCCAGCAGCCAGGGACTAGATCGGGGCGGGGAGCTGTTTTTT. As protein: CASSQGLDRGGELFF.

This clonotype was counted many times. This chain joins TRBV5-1 and TRBJ2-5, with D possibly TRBD1 on 5 matching bases. Trimming removed 4 bases from V and 5 bases from J, with 24 bases in between. This CDR3 spans 17 amino acids. The germline gives CDR1 SGHRS, CDR2 YFSETQ. The CDR3: CASSPLKVRSKGETQYF. In nucleotides, the CDR3 is TGCGCCAGCAGCCCACTCAAGGTCCGAAGCAAGGGGGAGACCCAGTACTTC.

CDR3 sequence: CASSLGQGLETQYF. The CDR3 DNA follows: TGTGCCAGCAGCTTGGGACAGGGCCTAGAGACCCAGTACTTC. The chain combines TRBV7-9 with TRBJ2-5; 9 bases fit TRBD1. The germline CDR1 and CDR2 sequences are SEHNR and FQNEAQ (reference sequence). This CDR3 has 14 amino acids. V shed 3 bases, J shed 4 bases, and the junction held 3 bases outside the gene matches.

This clonotype was seen ten or more times. V usage is TRBV9 and J usage is TRBJ2-2, with 9 bases aligning to TRBD2. The CDR3 is 19 residues long. Trimming took 0 bases from V and 6 from J; bases not matched to a gene: 15. CDR1 and CDR2 (germline): SGDLS, YYNGEE. The CDR3 protein is CASSVGPGISGSGSGELFF. The CDR3 DNA reads as TGTGCCAGCAGCGTAGGTCCTGGCATTAGCGGGAGTGGCTCCGGGGAGCTGTTTTTT.

There are many counts of this clonotype. This chain connects TRBV5-6 to TRBJ1-1, with D possibly matching TRBD1 (5 bases). This CDR3 has 15 amino acids. Looked up from germline, CDR1 is SGHDT and CDR2 is YYEEEE. V was trimmed by 0 bases and J by 4 bases, leaving 13 bases between them. Here the CDR3 reads CASSLGRGRGTEAFF. The CDR3 DNA follows: TGTGCCAGCAGCTTGGGAAGGGGTCGAGGCACTGAAGCTTTCTTT.

This clonotype has at least ten counts. V usage is TRBV6-4 and J usage is TRBJ2-3; D possibly uses TRBD1 or TRBD2 (6 bases each). CDR3 length: 16 residues. Germline lookup yields CDR1 MRHNA and CDR2 SNTAGT. Trimming stripped 4 bases from V and 4 bases from J, with 18 bases between. Here the CDR3 reads CASSARRQGRSDTQYF. In DNA form, the CDR3 reads TGTGCCAGCAGTGCCCGACGGCAGGGGAGGTCAGATACGCAGTATTTT.

The chain uses TRBV12-3 or TRBV12-4 and TRBJ2-3, with D possibly TRBD1 on 6 matching bases. CDR3 size: 15 residues. Trimming left V 5 bases short and J 4 bases short, with 16 bases between. The CDR3, as DNA: TGTGCCAGCAGTCAGGGGCCCGGCACGTCAGATACGCAGTATTTT. This translates into CASSQGPGTSDTQYF.

This clonotype was picked up many times. The rearrangement joins TRBV19 to TRBJ2-2; D may be TRBD2 (6 bases). CDR3 size: 14 residues. The V end was cut by 4 bases, the J end by 5 bases, with 11 bases between. Germline values: CDR1 LNHDA, CDR2 SQIVND (reference sequence). CDR3 amino acids: CASSKTRSTGELFF. The CDR3 DNA reads TGTGCCAGTAGTAAGACTAGAAGTACCGGGGAGCTGTTTTTT.

The chain recombines TRBV5-1 with TRBJ2-2; 8 nucleotides agree with TRBD1. The J segment lost 4 bases and the V segment lost 0 bases, leaving 5 bases of the junction unmatched. The CDR3 extends over 16 amino acids. The germline V gene has CDR1 SGHRS and CDR2 YFSETQ. This CDR3 is CASSLVSGGSTGELFF. The CDR3 DNA is TGCGCCAGCAGCTTGGTTTCAGGGGGCAGCACCGGGGAGCTGTTTTTT. Using reference TRBV5-1 and TRBJ2-2 for the parts outside the CDR3, the full variable domain is KAGVTQTPRYLIKTRGQQVTLSCSPISGHRSVSWYQQTPGQGLQFLFEYFSETQRNKGNFPGRFSGRQFSNSRSEMNVSTLELGDSALYLCASSLVSGGSTGELFFGEGSRLTVL.

This clonotype has a handful of counts. V gene TRBV15 combines with J gene TRBJ2-3; TRBD2 matches at 12 bases. The CDR3 sequence is 18 residues long. The ends lost 4 bases at V and 0 bases at J; junction bases unmatched: 8. Germline V gene sequence: CDR1 LNHNV, CDR2 YYDKDF (reference sequence). This chain's CDR3 is CATSTGLAGPISTDTQYF. CDR3 nucleotides: TGTGCCACCAGCACCGGACTAGCGGGGCCCATTAGCACAGATACGCAGTATTTT.

This clonotype showed up many times. The gene calls are TRBV7-6 and TRBJ2-7, with TRBD2 identical over 11 bases. This CDR3 is 17 amino acids long. V trimming: 5 bases; J trimming: 1 base; junction bases outside the gene matches: 10. Per the germline V gene, CDR1 is SGHVS and CDR2 is FNYEAQ. As DNA, the CDR3 is TGTGCCAGCAGCAAACCCCCACTAGCGGGAGATTCCTACGAGCAGTACTTC. Translated: CASSKPPLAGDSYEQYF. Full variable domain (outside the CDR3, taken from reference TRBV7-6 and TRBJ2-7): GAGVSQSPRYKVTKRGQDVALRCDPISGHVSLYWYRQALGQGPEFLTYFNYEAQQDKSGLPNDRFSAERPEGSISTLTIQRTEQRDSAMYRCASSKPPLAGDSYEQYFGPGTRLTVT.

The genes are TRBV4-2 and TRBJ2-3; D possibly matches TRBD1 or TRBD2 (5 bases each). Germline V CDR1 and CDR2: LGHNA, YNFKEQ. V was cut by 1 base and J by 6 bases, with 17 bases left in between. The CDR3 is 16 residues long. CDR3 sequence (DNA): TGTGCCAGCAGCCAAGCCCCGGCACCCGAGGGGGATACGCAGTATTTT. Its translation is CASSQAPAPEGDTQYF.

This clonotype is classed as medium-sized. The rearrangement links TRBV12-3 or TRBV12-4 to TRBJ2-1, with D tentatively TRBD1 (6 bases). This CDR3 spans 14 amino acids. The V end was cut by 6 bases, the J end by 12 bases, with 21 bases between. CDR3 region: CASSTGTRRVRQFF. The CDR3 nucleotides are TGTGCCAGCAGCACCGGGACACGTCGCGTGAGGCAGTTCTTC.

This clonotype was recorded many times. In DNA, the CDR3 is TGTGCCAGCAGACGGACAGGGGAAGGTTACGAGCAGTACTTC. As protein: CASRRTGEGYEQYF. The rearrangement links TRBV7-9 to TRBJ2-7; 9 bases are a match to TRBD1. Germline lookup yields CDR1 SEHNR and CDR2 FQNEAQ (reference sequence). V was clipped by 6 bases and J by 4 bases; unmatched bases: 7. This CDR3 has 14 residues.